This T cell receptor beta chain emerged from a study of blood T cell repertoires in COVID-19. The data were produced by immunoSEQ multiplex PCR, yet TCRdb's version contains in-frame clones alone and is incomplete. The sample has approximately 230,000 clones; around 83% are singletons. J gave up 5 bases and V 3 bases, and 11 bases lay outside the gene matches. The germline V gene has CDR1 LNHDA and CDR2 SQIVND (reference sequence). The CDR3 has 18 amino acids. The sequenced material came from peripheral blood. The chain uses TRBV19 and TRBJ2-1; 12 positions agree with TRBD2. This clonotype was obtained from a man older than 75 with acute or convalescent COVID-19. The CDR3 coding sequence is TGTGCCAGTAGTATGCTAGCGGGGGGGCCTCAGCGTGACAATGAGCAGTTCTTC. Amino acids: CASSMLAGGPQRDNEQFF.